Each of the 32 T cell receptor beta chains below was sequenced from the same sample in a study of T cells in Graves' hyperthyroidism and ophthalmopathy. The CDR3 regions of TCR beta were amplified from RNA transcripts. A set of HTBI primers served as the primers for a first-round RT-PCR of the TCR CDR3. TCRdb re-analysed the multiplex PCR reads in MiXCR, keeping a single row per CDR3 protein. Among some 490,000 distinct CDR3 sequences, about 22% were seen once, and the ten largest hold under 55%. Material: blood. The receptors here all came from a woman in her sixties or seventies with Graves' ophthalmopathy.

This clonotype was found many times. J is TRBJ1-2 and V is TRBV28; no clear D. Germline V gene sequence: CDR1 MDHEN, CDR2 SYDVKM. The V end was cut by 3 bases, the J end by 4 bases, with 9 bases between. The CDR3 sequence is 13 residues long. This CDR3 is CASSLRQPYGYTF. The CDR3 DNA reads TGTGCCAGCAGTTTGAGACAACCCTATGGCTACACCTTC.

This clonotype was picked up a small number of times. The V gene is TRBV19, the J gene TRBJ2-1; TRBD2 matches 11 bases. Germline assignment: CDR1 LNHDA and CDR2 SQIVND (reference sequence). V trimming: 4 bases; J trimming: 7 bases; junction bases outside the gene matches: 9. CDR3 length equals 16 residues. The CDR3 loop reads CASSTLAGGPRNEQFF. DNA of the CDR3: TGTGCCAGTAGTACCTTAGCGGGAGGGCCTAGGAATGAGCAGTTCTTC. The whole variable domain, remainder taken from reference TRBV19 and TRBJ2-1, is DGGITQSPKYLFRKEGQNVTLSCEQNLNHDAMYWYRQDPGQGLRLIYYSQIVNDFQKGDIAEGYSVSREKKESFPLTVTSAQKNPTAFYLCASSTLAGGPRNEQFFGPGTRLTVL.

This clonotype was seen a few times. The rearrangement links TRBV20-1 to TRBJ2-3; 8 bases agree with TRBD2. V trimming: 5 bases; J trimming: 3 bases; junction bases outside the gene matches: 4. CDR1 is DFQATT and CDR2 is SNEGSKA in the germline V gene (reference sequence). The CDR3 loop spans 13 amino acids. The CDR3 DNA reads TGCAGTGCTGCCAGCGGGGGAACAGATACGCAGTATTTT. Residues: CSAASGGTDTQYF.

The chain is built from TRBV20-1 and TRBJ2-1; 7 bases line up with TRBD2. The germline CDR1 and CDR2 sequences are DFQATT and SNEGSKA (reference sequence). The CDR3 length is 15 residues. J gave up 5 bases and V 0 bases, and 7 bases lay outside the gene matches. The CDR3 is CSARDRPSGNNEQFF. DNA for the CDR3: TGCAGTGCTAGAGATCGGCCTAGCGGAAACAATGAGCAGTTCTTC.

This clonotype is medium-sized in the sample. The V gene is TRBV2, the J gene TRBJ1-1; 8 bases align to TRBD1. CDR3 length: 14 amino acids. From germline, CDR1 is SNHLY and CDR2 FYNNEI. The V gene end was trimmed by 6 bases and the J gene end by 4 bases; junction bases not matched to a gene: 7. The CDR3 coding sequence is TGTGCCAGCAGACAGGGGGGCGGGTTCACTGAAGCTTTCTTT. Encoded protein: CASRQGGGFTEAFF.

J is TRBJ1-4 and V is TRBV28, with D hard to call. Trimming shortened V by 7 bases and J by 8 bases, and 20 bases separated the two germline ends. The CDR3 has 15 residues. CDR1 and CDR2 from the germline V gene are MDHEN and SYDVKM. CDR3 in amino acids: CASTDLTPKWEKLFF. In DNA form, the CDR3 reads TGTGCCAGCACCGACTTGACGCCAAAGTGGGAAAAACTGTTTTTT.

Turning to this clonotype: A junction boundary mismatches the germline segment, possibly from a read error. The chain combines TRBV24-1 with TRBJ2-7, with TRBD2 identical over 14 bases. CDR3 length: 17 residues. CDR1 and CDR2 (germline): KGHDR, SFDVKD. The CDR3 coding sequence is TGTGCCACCAGTGATCCCGGGACTAGCGGGAGCTCCTACGAGCGGTACTTC. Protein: CATSDPGTSGSSYERYF.

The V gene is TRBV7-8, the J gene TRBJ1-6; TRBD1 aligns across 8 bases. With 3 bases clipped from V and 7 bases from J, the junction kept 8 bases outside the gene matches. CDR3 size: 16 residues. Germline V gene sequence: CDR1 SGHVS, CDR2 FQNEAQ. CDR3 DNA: TGTGCCAGCAGCTTCGGGACAGGCCAAGGAAATTCACCCCTCCACTTT. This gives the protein CASSFGTGQGNSPLHF. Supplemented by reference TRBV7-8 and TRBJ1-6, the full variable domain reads GAGVSQSPRYKVAKRGQDVALRCDPISGHVSLFWYQQALGQGPEFLTYFQNEAQLDKSGLPSDRFFAERPEGSVSTLKIQRTQQEDSAVYLCASSFGTGQGNSPLHFGNGTRLTVT.

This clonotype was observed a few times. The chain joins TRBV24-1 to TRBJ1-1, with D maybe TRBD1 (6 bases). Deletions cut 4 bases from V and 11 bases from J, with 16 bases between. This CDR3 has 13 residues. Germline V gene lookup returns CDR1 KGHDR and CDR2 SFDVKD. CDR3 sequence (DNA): TGTGCCACCAGTGACTCGAGGACAGTAGCCGCTTTCTTT. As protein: CATSDSRTVAAFF.

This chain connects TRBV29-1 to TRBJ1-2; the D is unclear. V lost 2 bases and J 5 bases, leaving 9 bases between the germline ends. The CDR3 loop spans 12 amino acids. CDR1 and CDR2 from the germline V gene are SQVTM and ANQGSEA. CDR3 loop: CSVEWGKYGYTF. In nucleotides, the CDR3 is TGCAGCGTTGAATGGGGAAAGTATGGCTACACCTTC.

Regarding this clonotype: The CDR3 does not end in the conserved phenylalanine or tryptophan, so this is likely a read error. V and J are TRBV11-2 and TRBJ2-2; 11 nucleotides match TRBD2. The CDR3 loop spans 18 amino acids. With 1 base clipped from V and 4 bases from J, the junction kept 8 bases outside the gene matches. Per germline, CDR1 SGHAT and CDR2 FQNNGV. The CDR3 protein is CASSLGSGRALGTGELFV. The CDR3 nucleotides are TGTGCCAGCAGCTTAGGTAGCGGGAGGGCCCTCGGCACCGGGGAGCTGTTTGTT.

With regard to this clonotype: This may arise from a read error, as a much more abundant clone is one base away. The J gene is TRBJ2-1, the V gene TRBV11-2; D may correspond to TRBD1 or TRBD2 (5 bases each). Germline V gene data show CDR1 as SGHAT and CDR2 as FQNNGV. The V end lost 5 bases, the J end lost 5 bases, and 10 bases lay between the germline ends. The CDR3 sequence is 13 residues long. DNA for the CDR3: TGTGCCAGCAGCGCCGGGACCAACAATGAGCAGTTCTTC. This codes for CASSAGTNNEQFF.

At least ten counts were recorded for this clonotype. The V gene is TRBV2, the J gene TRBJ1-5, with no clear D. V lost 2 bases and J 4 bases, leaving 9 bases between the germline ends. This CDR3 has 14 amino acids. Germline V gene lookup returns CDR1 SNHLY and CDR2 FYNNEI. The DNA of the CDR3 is TGTGCCAGCAGTGAATTTGGCGGTAATCAGCCCCAGCATTTT. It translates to CASSEFGGNQPQHF.

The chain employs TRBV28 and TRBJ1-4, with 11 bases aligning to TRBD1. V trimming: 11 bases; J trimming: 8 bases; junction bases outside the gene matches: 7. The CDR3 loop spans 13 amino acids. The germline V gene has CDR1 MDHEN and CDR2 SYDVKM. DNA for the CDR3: TGTGCCGGTAGGACAGGGGGCCAGGAAAAACTGTTTTTT. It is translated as CAGRTGGQEKLFF.

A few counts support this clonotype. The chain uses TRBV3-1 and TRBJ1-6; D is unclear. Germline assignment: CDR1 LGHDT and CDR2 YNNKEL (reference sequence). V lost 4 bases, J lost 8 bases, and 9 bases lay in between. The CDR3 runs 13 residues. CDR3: CASSPLRDSPLHF. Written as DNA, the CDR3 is TGTGCCAGCAGCCCATTGAGAGATTCACCCCTCCACTTT.

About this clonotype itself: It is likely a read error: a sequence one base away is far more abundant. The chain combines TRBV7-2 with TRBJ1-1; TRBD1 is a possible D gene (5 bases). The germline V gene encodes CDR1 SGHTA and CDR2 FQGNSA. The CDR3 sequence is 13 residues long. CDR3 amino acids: CASSLQGYTKAFF. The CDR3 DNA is TGTGCCAGCAGCCTTCAGGGCTACACTAAAGCTTTCTTT. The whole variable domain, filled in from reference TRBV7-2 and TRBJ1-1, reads GAGVSQSPSNKVTEKGKDVELRCDPISGHTALYWYRQSLGQGLEFLIYFQGNSAPDKSGLPSDRFSAERTGGSVSTLTIQRTQQEDSAVYLCASSLQGYTKAFFGQGTRLTVV.

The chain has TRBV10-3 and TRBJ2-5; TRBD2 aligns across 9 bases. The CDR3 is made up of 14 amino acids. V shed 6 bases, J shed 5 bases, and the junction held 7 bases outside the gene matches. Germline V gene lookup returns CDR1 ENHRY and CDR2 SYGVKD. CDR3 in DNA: TGTGCCATCAGGACTAGCGGAGCTGGGGAGACCCAGTACTTC. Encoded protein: CAIRTSGAGETQYF.

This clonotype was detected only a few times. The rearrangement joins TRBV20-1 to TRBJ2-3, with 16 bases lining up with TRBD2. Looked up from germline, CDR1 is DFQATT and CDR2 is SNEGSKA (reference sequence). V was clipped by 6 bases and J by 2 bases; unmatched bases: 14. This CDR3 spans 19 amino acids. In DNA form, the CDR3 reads TGCAGTGCCAGCATCCATCCCGGGACTAGCGGGAGGGTCACAGATACGCAGTATTTT. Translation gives CSASIHPGTSGRVTDTQYF.

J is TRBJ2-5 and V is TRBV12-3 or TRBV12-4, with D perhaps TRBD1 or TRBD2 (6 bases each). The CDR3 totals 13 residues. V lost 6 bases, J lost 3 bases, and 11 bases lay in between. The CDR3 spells CASRERGEETQYF. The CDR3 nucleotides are TGTGCCAGCAGAGAAAGGGGGGAAGAGACCCAGTACTTC.

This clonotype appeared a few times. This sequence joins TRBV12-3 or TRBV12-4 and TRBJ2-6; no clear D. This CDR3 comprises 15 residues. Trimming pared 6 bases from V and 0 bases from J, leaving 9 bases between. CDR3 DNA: TGTGCCAGCAGAACTCTCACCTCTGGGGCCAACGTCCTGACTTTC. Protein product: CASRTLTSGANVLTF.

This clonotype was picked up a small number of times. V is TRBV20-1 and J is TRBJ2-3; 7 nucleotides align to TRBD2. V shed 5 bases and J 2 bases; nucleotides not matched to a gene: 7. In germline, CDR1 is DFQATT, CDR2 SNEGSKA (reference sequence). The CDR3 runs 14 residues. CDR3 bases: TGCAGTGCTTTCCTAGCGGACCCCACAGATACGCAGTATTTT. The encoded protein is CSAFLADPTDTQYF.

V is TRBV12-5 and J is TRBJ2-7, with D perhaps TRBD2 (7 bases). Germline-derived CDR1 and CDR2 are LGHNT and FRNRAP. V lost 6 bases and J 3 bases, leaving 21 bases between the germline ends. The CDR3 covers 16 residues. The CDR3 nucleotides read TGTGCTAGTGGGCCCCTAGGGGGGGGCAGTTACTACGAGCAGTACTTC. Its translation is CASGPLGGGSYYEQYF.

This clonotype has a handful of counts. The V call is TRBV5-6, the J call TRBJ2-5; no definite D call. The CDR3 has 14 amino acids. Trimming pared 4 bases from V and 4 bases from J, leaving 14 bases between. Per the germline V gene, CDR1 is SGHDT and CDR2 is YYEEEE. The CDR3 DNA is TGTGCCAGCAGCCTCGGATCTAGAACAGAGACCCAGTACTTC. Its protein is CASSLGSRTETQYF.

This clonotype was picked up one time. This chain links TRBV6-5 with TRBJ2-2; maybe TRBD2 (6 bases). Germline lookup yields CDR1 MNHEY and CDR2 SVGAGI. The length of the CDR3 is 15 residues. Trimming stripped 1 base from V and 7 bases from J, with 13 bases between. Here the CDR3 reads CASSYLAPGSGELFF. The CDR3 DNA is TGTGCCAGCAGTTACTTAGCCCCCGGGAGCGGGGAGCTGTTTTTT.

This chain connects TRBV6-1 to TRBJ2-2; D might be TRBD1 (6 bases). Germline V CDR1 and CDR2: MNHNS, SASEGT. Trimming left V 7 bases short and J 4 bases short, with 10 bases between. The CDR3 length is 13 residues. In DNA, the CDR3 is TGTGCCAGCAAACAGGGTGCCACCGGGGAGCTGTTTTTT. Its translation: CASKQGATGELFF.

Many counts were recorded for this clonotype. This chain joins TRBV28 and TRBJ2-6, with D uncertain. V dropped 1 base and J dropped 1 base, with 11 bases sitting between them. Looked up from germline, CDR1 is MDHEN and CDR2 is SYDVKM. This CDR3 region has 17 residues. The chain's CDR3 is CASSLSYSSSGANVLTF. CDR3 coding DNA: TGTGCCAGCAGTTTATCGTACAGTTCATCTGGGGCCAACGTCCTGACTTTC.

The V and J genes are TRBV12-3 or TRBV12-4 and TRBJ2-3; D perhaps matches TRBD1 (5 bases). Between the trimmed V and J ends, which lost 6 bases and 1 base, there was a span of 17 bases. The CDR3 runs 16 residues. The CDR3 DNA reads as TGTGCCAGCAGCCTATACTCCATAGGGGGCACAGATACGCAGTATTTT. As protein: CASSLYSIGGTDTQYF.

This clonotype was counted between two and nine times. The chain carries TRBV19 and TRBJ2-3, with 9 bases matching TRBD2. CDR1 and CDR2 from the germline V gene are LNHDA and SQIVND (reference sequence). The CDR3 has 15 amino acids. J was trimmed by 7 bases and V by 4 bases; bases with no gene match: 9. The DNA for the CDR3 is TGTGCCAGTAGTACCTCGGGACTAGCTTCCTATACGCAGTATTTT. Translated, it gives CASSTSGLASYTQYF. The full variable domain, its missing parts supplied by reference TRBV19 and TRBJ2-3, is DGGITQSPKYLFRKEGQNVTLSCEQNLNHDAMYWYRQDPGQGLRLIYYSQIVNDFQKGDIAEGYSVSREKKESFPLTVTSAQKNPTAFYLCASSTSGLASYTQYFGPGTRLTVL.

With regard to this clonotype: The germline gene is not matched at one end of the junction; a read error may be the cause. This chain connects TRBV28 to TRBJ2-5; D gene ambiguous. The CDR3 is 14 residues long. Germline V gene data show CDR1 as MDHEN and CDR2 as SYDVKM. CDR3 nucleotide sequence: TGTGCCAGCAGTCTTCGCCATTTCCAAGAGACCCAGTGCTTC. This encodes CASSLRHFQETQCF.

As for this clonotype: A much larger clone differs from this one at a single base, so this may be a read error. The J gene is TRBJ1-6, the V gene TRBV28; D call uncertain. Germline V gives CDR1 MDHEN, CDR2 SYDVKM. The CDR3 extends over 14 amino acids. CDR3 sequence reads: CASSPVPGNSPFHF. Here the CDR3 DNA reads TGTGCCAGCAGCCCCGTTCCGGGGAATTCACCCTTCCACTTT.

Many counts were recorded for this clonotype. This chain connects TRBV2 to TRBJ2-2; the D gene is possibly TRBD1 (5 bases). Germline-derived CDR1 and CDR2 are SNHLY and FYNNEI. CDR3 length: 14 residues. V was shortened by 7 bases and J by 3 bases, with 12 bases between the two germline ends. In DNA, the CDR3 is TGTGCCAGCAACATAGACAGACACACCGGGGAGCTGTTTTTT. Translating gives CASNIDRHTGELFF.

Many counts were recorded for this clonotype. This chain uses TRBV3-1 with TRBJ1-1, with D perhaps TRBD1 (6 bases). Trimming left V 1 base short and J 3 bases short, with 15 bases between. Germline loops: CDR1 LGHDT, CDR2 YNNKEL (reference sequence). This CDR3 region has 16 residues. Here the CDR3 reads CASSQVSPRGDTEAFF. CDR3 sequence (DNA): TGTGCCAGCAGCCAAGTCTCGCCCAGGGGAGACACTGAAGCTTTCTTT.